This entry features one T cell receptor (beta chain) sequence. The read comes to an end 3 residues before the CDR3 does, leaving the germline J gene to fill in the end. This entry comes from a study of T cells in women clearing cervical HPV infection. Genomic DNA, averaging 1200 ng per sample, yielded TCR beta CDR3 via immunoSEQ. Libraries were prepared by immunoSEQ multiplex PCR; TCRdb keeps only in-frame clonotypes and omits some of them. The sample has some 20,000 clones. With V trimmed by 4 bases and J by 0 bases, 2 bases remained unmatched. The germline gives CDR1 DFQATT, CDR2 SNEGSKA (reference sequence). The CDR3 contains 15 residues.

The receptor's source is a woman aged 18-69 years with a cervical HPV16 infection that either progressed to CIN3+ or cleared (not recorded which). This chain joins TRBV20-1 and TRBJ1-6; 8 bases map to TRBD1. Sequencing was carried out using blood buffy coat. Incomplete CDR3 DNA: TGCAGTGCTACAACAGGGGGCTCCTATAATTCACCC. Its translation: CSATTGGSYNSP. The full CDR3 reads CSATTGGSYNSPLHF.